Shown below are 30 T cell receptor beta chains from a single sample sequenced in a study of T-cell memory formation after mild COVID-19. A single record per CDR3 protein comes from TCRdb applying MiXCR to the 5' RACE reads. The table shows 350,000 to 500,000 distinct CDR3 sequences, with approximately 19% occurring only once. Sequenced material: PBMCs or a T cell subset sorted from them (not recorded which). The receptors originated from a man aged 18 to 29 who had mild COVID-19 (a few samples of this study predate the infection). Cell type and time point are not known.

The chain recombines TRBV19 with TRBJ2-1; 8 positions match TRBD2. Trimming removed 5 bases from V and 4 bases from J; junction bases left unmatched: 7. The CDR3 consists of 15 residues. Germline values: CDR1 LNHDA, CDR2 SQIVND (reference sequence). The CDR3 nucleotides read TGTGCCAGTAGTGGGGAAGCGGGGGAGTACAATGAGCAGTTCTTC. Translation gives CASSGEAGEYNEQFF.

This clonotype has only a few counts. This rearrangement joins TRBV5-1 to TRBJ1-2; D remains ambiguous. CDR1 and CDR2 from the germline V gene are SGHRS and YFSETQ. The CDR3 loop spans 13 amino acids. Deletions cut 0 bases from V and 3 bases from J, with 6 bases between. The CDR3 loop reads CASSLAADYGYTF. CDR3 in DNA: TGCGCCAGCAGCTTGGCCGCGGACTATGGCTACACCTTC.

This chain uses TRBV28 with TRBJ2-7; perhaps TRBD2 as D (7 bases). This CDR3 has 17 amino acids. Trimming removed 1 base from V and 1 base from J, with 17 bases in between. The germline V gene has CDR1 MDHEN and CDR2 SYDVKM. CDR3: CASSLYGAGAKSYEQYV. The CDR3 DNA is TGTGCCAGCAGTTTATATGGGGCGGGGGCGAAGTCCTACGAGCAGTACGTC.

The CDR3 DNA is TGTGCCAGCAGCCTGACTCCATTTCTGAGAGAGACCCAGTACTTC. Translated, it gives CASSLTPFLRETQYF. The V gene is TRBV2, the J gene TRBJ2-5; no reliable D call. Trimming took 6 bases from V and 4 from J, leaving 18 bases between them. Per the germline V gene, CDR1 is SNHLY and CDR2 is FYNNEI. CDR3 length equals 15 residues.

This clonotype was counted a few times. The chain uses TRBV7-2 and TRBJ2-5; 10 nucleotides match TRBD2. CDR1 and CDR2 from the germline V gene are SGHTA and FQGNSA. The V gene end was trimmed by 7 bases and the J gene end by 5 bases; junction bases not matched to a gene: 10. The CDR3 spans 15 residues. As DNA, the CDR3 is TGTGCCAGCACCAGCGGGGGGGCCTATCGTGAGACCCAGTACTTC. It specifies CASTSGGAYRETQYF.

This chain joins TRBV3-1 and TRBJ1-2; tentatively, D is TRBD1 (6 bases). CDR3 size: 16 residues. The germline V gene has CDR1 LGHDT and CDR2 YNNKEL (reference sequence). V lost 0 bases, J lost 4 bases, and 15 bases lay in between. CDR3 amino acids: CASSQDHSGTPYGYTF. In DNA form, the CDR3 reads TGTGCCAGCAGCCAAGATCATTCGGGGACACCCTATGGCTACACCTTC.

The genes are TRBV7-2 and TRBJ1-1; 7 bases are shared with TRBD1. V lost 1 base to trimming and J lost 4 bases; unmatched junction nucleotides: 6. Germline values: CDR1 SGHTA, CDR2 FQGNSA. The CDR3 consists of 15 residues. The CDR3 coding sequence is TGTGCCAGCAGCTTAGGGCGGGGACAGCTCACTGAAGCTTTCTTT. As protein: CASSLGRGQLTEAFF.

V gene TRBV20-1 combines with J gene TRBJ2-5; D is ambiguous. V was clipped by 4 bases and J by 2 bases, with 14 bases between them. CDR3 size: 14 residues. Germline loops: CDR1 DFQATT, CDR2 SNEGSKA (reference sequence). CDR3 region: CSATKGRAQETQYF. The CDR3 DNA is TGCAGTGCTACCAAAGGTCGAGCTCAAGAGACCCAGTACTTC.

This sequence joins TRBV10-3 and TRBJ2-1; tentative D call: TRBD2 (5 bases). The CDR3 covers 14 residues. The germline V and J ends were trimmed by 8 bases and 0 bases, with 11 bases remaining between them. The germline gives CDR1 ENHRY, CDR2 SYGVKD. The CDR3 region is CAIRDESSYNEQFF. The CDR3 region has the DNA TGTGCCATCCGGGATGAGAGCTCCTACAATGAGCAGTTCTTC.

The chain couples TRBV25-1 to TRBJ1-2; D gene uncertain. The CDR3 spans 11 residues. V dropped 5 bases and J dropped 5 bases, with 6 bases sitting between them. Looked up from germline, CDR1 is MGHDK and CDR2 is SYGVNS. CDR3: CASSRGYGYTF. CDR3 coding DNA: TGTGCCAGCAGTCGGGGATATGGCTACACCTTC.

In nucleotides, the CDR3 is TGTGCCAGCAGCTCGAGGTACGACGGGGGGTCCTACGAGCGGTACGTC. Amino acid sequence: CASSSRYDGGSYERYV. V is TRBV5-5 and J is TRBJ2-7; TRBD2 aligns across 7 bases. Germline CDR1 is SGHKS and CDR2 is YYEKEE (reference sequence). The CDR3 covers 16 residues.

This clonotype was seen a handful of times. The chain uses TRBV7-2 and TRBJ1-5; D is unresolved. CDR1 and CDR2 (germline): SGHTA, FQGNSA. V shed 1 base and J shed 3 bases, with 10 bases lying between them. The CDR3 consists of 15 residues. The CDR3 loop reads CASSLVGSINQPQHF. CDR3 nucleotide sequence: TGTGCCAGCAGCTTAGTAGGCTCCATCAATCAGCCCCAGCATTTT.

This clonotype was picked up a small number of times. The chain couples TRBV14 to TRBJ2-2; 8 bases are a match to TRBD2. The CDR3 has 14 amino acids. Germline V gene lookup returns CDR1 SGHDN and CDR2 FVKESK. The junction had 3 bases not matched to a gene; V was cut back by 3 bases and J by 6 bases. The CDR3 coding sequence is TGTGCCAGCAGCCATCGGGGGGGCCCCGGGGAGCTGTTTTTT. As protein: CASSHRGGPGELFF.

The rearrangement joins TRBV5-1 to TRBJ2-3; possibly TRBD1 or TRBD2 for D (6 bases each). Deletions cut 4 bases from V and 2 bases from J, with 14 bases between. Germline values: CDR1 SGHRS, CDR2 YFSETQ. This CDR3 has 15 residues. CDR3 sequence (DNA): TGCGCCAGCAGCCCTATTCGGGGGCCCACAGATACGCAGTATTTT. It yields the protein CASSPIRGPTDTQYF.

Many counts were recorded for this clonotype. The V and J genes are TRBV9 and TRBJ2-1; 7 bases align to TRBD2. The junction had 7 bases not matched to a gene; V was cut back by 2 bases and J by 5 bases. CDR1 SGDLS and CDR2 YYNGEE come from the germline V gene. The CDR3 runs to 15 residues. The CDR3 nucleotides read TGTGCCAGCAGCGTGACAGCGGGGCCAAACAATGAGCAGTTCTTC. It is translated as CASSVTAGPNNEQFF.

This clonotype was counted a few times. V is TRBV4-3 and J is TRBJ2-1; TRBD2 agrees at 7 bases. CDR3 length: 15 amino acids. After removal of 1 base from V and 5 bases from J, the junction contained 5 bases not matched to a gene. The germline gives CDR1 LGHNA, CDR2 YSLEER. DNA of the CDR3: TGCGCCAGCAGCCAAGGCGCCAGCGGGAACAATGAGCAGTTCTTC. This sequence encodes CASSQGASGNNEQFF.

This chain connects TRBV2 to TRBJ2-7, with D perhaps TRBD2 (7 bases). The V end was cut by 9 bases, the J end by 3 bases, with 12 bases between. Germline-derived CDR1 and CDR2 are SNHLY and FYNNEI. This CDR3 contains 12 residues. CDR3 sequence: CARRGEGYEQYF. The CDR3 nucleotides read TGTGCCAGGAGGGGGGAGGGCTACGAGCAGTACTTC.

The rearrangement links TRBV11-2 to TRBJ2-1; 7 bases are shared with TRBD2. CDR1 SGHAT and CDR2 FQNNGV come from the germline V gene. The CDR3 totals 16 residues. The V segment lost 5 bases and the J segment 0 bases; nucleotides outside the gene matches: 7. The CDR3 sequence: CASSRMGGSSYNEQFF. CDR3 bases: TGTGCCAGCAGCCGGATGGGGGGGAGCTCCTACAATGAGCAGTTCTTC.

This chain uses TRBV11-1 with TRBJ2-1; D is perhaps TRBD2 (6 bases). Germline CDR1 SGHAT, CDR2 FQDESV (reference sequence). This CDR3 is built from 12 residues. Trimming shortened V by 7 bases and J by 8 bases, and 12 bases separated the two germline ends. The DNA of the CDR3 is TGTGCCAGCATTCGTAGCGGTCATGAGCAGTTCTTC. Translated, it gives CASIRSGHEQFF.

This clonotype was detected many times. The rearrangement links TRBV18 to TRBJ1-2, with D perhaps matching TRBD1 (6 bases). V lost 2 bases to trimming and J lost 7 bases, with 11 bases between them. The germline CDR1 and CDR2 sequences are KGHSH and LQKENI. The CDR3 is made up of 13 amino acids. CDR3 coding DNA: TGTGCCAGCTCACCAGGGGGGGCTGGTGGCTACACCTTC. Translating it yields CASSPGGAGGYTF.

This sequence joins TRBV12-3 or TRBV12-4 and TRBJ2-3; TRBD2 agrees at 7 bases. With V trimmed by 5 bases and J by 2 bases, 7 bases remained unmatched. The CDR3 contains 15 residues. In DNA form, the CDR3 reads TGTGCCAGCAGTCCTACTAGCGCCTACACAGATACGCAGTATTTT. Amino acid sequence: CASSPTSAYTDTQYF.

The chain combines TRBV27 with TRBJ2-3; no definite D call. CDR1 MNHEY and CDR2 SMNVEV come from the germline V gene (reference sequence). The ends were cut back, 6 bases at V and 5 bases at J, with 15 bases in the middle. CDR3 length equals 14 residues. CDR3 in DNA: TGTGCCAGCAGACGGGCCACCCGTGGAGATACGCAGTATTTT. Residues: CASRRATRGDTQYF.

The rearrangement links TRBV5-4 to TRBJ2-2; possible D gene TRBD2, 6 bases. V lost 7 bases and J 4 bases, leaving 14 bases between the germline ends. The germline V gene encodes CDR1 SGHNT and CDR2 YYREEE (reference sequence). This CDR3 comprises 14 residues. The CDR3, as DNA: TGTGCCAGCTCCTCTAGCGCGGTCACCGGGGAGCTGTTTTTT. This sequence encodes CASSSSAVTGELFF. The full variable domain, with the rest looked up from reference TRBV5-4 and TRBJ2-2, is ETGVTQSPTHLIKTRGQQVTLRCSSQSGHNTVSWYQQALGQGPQFIFQYYREEENGRGNFPPRFSGLQFPNYSSELNVNALELDDSALYLCASSSSAVTGELFFGEGSRLTVL.

This clonotype was seen many times. This rearrangement joins TRBV7-2 to TRBJ2-4, with TRBD2 as a possible D gene (6 bases). V dropped 6 bases and J dropped 2 bases, with 14 bases sitting between them. The CDR3 runs 15 residues. CDR1 is SGHTA, CDR2 FQGNSA, per germline. CDR3 nucleotides: TGTGCCAGCAGACAGACGGGAGACCCCAAAAACATTCAGTACTTC. It yields the protein CASRQTGDPKNIQYF.

This clonotype was observed a handful of times. This chain joins TRBV10-3 and TRBJ1-6; maybe TRBD1 (5 bases). V lost 10 bases and J lost 0, with 19 bases in between. This CDR3 contains 17 residues. Germline CDR1 and CDR2: ENHRY and SYGVKD. The CDR3 sequence: CATRGRDSSSYNSPLHF. The CDR3 bases are TGTGCCACGAGGGGTCGGGACTCGAGCTCCTATAATTCACCCCTCCACTTT.

The sample holds a few counts of this clonotype. The rearrangement joins TRBV30 to TRBJ1-2, with D uncertain. V was cut by 0 bases and J by 6 bases, with 8 bases left in between. This CDR3 region has 12 residues. Germline CDR1 reads GTSNPN; CDR2 reads SVGIG (reference sequence). CDR3 sequence reads: CAWSVLGDGYTF. CDR3 in DNA: TGTGCCTGGAGTGTACTTGGGGATGGCTACACCTTC.

This sequence joins TRBV7-9 and TRBJ1-2; D call uncertain. Germline CDR1 SEHNR, CDR2 FQNEAQ (reference sequence). Trimming removed 6 bases at V and 4 bases at J, with 3 bases between. CDR3 length: 10 residues. CDR3 nucleotides: TGTGCCAGCAGTATCTATGGCTACACCTTC. Its translation is CASSIYGYTF.

The sample holds a few counts of this clonotype. This chain uses TRBV5-1 with TRBJ2-5; 13 bases line up with TRBD2. This CDR3 has 18 amino acids. The V and J ends lost 8 bases and 9 bases, in that order; junction bases with no gene match: 22. Germline CDR1 reads SGHRS; CDR2 reads YFSETQ. CDR3 protein: CARGLAGEGTTIREPQYF. CDR3 bases: TGCGCCAGAGGACTAGCGGGGGAGGGGACAACAATAAGGGAGCCCCAGTACTTC.

This clonotype showed up just a few times. The chain uses TRBV2 and TRBJ1-3, with D maybe TRBD1 (6 bases). This CDR3 comprises 16 residues. Germline V gene data show CDR1 as SNHLY and CDR2 as FYNNEI. Trimming pared 1 base from V and 0 bases from J, leaving 10 bases between. CDR3 protein: CASSEDRAFSGNTIYF. In DNA form, the CDR3 reads TGTGCCAGCAGTGAAGACAGGGCCTTCTCTGGAAACACCATATATTTT.

This chain links TRBV28 with TRBJ1-2, with 9 bases that match TRBD1. CDR3 length: 14 amino acids. V shed 6 bases and J 4 bases; nucleotides not matched to a gene: 6. Looked up from germline, CDR1 is MDHEN and CDR2 is SYDVKM. The CDR3 DNA follows: TGTGCCAGCAGATTAGAACAGGGGGCCTATGGCTACACCTTC. This sequence encodes CASRLEQGAYGYTF.